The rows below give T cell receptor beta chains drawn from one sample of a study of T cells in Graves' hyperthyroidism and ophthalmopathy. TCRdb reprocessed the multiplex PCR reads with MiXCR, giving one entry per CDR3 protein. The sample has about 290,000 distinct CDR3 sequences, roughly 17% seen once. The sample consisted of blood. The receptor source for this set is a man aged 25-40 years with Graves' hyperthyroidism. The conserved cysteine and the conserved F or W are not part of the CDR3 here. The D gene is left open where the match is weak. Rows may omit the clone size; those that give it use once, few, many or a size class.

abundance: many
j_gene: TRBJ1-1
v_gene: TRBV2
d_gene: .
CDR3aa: ASSVRKDTEAF

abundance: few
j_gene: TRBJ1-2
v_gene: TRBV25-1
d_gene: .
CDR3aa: ASSDLDAGTGGGYT

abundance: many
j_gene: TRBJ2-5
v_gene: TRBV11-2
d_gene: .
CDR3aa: ASSQSREETQY

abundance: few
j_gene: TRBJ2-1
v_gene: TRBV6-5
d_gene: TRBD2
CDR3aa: ASSSGTTTNEQF

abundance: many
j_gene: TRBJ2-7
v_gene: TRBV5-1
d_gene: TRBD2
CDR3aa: ASRLAATVYEQY

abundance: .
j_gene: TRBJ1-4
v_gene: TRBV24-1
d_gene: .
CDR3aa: ATSDLTQGREKLF

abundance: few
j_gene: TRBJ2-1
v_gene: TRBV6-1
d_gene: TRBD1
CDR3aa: ASSDGQGLGSNEQF

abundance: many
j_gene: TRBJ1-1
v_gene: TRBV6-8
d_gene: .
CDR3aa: ASSSLQAQNTEAF

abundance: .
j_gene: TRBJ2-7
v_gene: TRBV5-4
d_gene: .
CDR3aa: ASSFAGDEQY

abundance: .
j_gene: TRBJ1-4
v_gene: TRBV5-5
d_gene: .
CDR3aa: ASSLSFIGGNEKLF

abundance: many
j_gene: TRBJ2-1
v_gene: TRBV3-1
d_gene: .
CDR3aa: ASSQSDDDEQF

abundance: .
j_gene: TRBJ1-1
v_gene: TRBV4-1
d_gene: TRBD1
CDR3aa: ASSPGQGITEAF

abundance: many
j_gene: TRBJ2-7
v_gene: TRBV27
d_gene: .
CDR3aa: ASSSVTRSYEQY

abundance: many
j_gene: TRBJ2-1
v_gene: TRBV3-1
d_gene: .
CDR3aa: ASSLLSRDSYNEQF